This entry lists 23 T cell receptor beta chains sequenced from one sample in a study of T cells after yellow fever vaccination. TCRdb analysed the 5' RACE reads with MiXCR anew, one entry per CDR3 protein. This sample has 400,000 or so distinct CDR3 sequences, with around a sixth found just once. The source material was PBMCs, sampled before the yellow fever booster vaccination. These receptors all stem from a man between 18 and 35 years old who received the YFV17D yellow fever vaccine.

The V gene is TRBV7-9, the J gene TRBJ2-7; D remains unclear. From germline, CDR1 is SEHNR and CDR2 FQNEAQ (reference sequence). Trimming removed 3 bases at V and 5 bases at J, with 5 bases between. The CDR3 covers 11 residues. The CDR3 loop reads CASSFLNEQYV. CDR3 in DNA: TGTGCCAGCAGCTTTCTGAACGAGCAGTACGTC.

This clonotype showed up just a few times. The rearrangement links TRBV6-5 to TRBJ1-1; maybe TRBD1 (5 bases). Per germline, CDR1 MNHEY and CDR2 SVGAGI. Trimming removed 1 base from V and 1 base from J, with 7 bases in between. The length of the CDR3 is 14 residues. DNA of the CDR3: TGTGCCAGCAGTTACTTTCAGGGGAACACTGAAGCTTTCTTT. Translation: CASSYFQGNTEAFF.

This clonotype was observed a handful of times. The rearrangement joins TRBV5-1 to TRBJ2-3; no definite D call. The CDR3 sequence is 14 residues long. Between the trimmed V and J ends, which lost 5 bases and 7 bases, there was a span of 17 bases. CDR1 is SGHRS and CDR2 is YFSETQ in the germline V gene. The CDR3 loop reads CASRPSTEPNTQYF. In DNA, the CDR3 is TGCGCCAGCAGACCCAGCACTGAGCCGAATACGCAGTATTTT.

This clonotype was counted many times. This chain connects TRBV29-1 to TRBJ2-4; TRBD2 matches at 8 bases. Trimming took 4 bases from V and 1 from J; bases not matched to a gene: 12. The germline gives CDR1 SQVTM, CDR2 ANQGSEA. CDR3 length: 17 residues. Here the CDR3 DNA reads TGCAGCGTTGGTCATTCGGGGGGGAGCTGGGCCAAAAACATTCAGTACTTC. Translated: CSVGHSGGSWAKNIQYF.

In its sample, this clonotype was seen a few times. J is TRBJ2-7 and V is TRBV6-1; D possibly uses TRBD1 or TRBD2 (5 bases each). Germline CDR1 reads MNHNS; CDR2 reads SASEGT. Trimming took off 0 bases at V and 2 bases at J, with 11 bases between the two ends. The length of the CDR3 is 15 residues. CDR3 nucleotides: TGTGCCAGCAGTGAAGCGGGGGACGGTCCCTACGAGCAGTACGTC. Residues: CASSEAGDGPYEQYV.

V and J are TRBV4-2 and TRBJ1-1; the D gene is possibly TRBD1 (6 bases). This CDR3 has 15 residues. The V end lost 1 base, the J end lost 3 bases, and 12 bases lay between the germline ends. Germline loops: CDR1 LGHNA, CDR2 YNFKEQ. The CDR3 DNA is TGTGCCAGCAGCCAAGCAGGGGACGTATACACTGAAGCTTTCTTT. This sequence encodes CASSQAGDVYTEAFF.

This clonotype occurred a few times. The rearrangement joins TRBV12-3 or TRBV12-4 to TRBJ1-2; D is ambiguous. The V and J ends lost 6 bases and 8 bases respectively, with 16 bases between them. The CDR3 is made up of 13 amino acids. The CDR3 region has the DNA TGTGCCAGCAGCATTCTGGGCGGTGAAGGCTACACCTTC. It codes for CASSILGGEGYTF.

This clonotype showed up many times. The chain is built from TRBV7-2 and TRBJ2-7; TRBD1 aligns across 8 bases. With 3 bases clipped from V and 7 bases from J, the junction kept 5 bases outside the gene matches. CDR1 is SGHTA and CDR2 is FQGNSA in the germline V gene. The CDR3 is 13 amino acids. The chain's CDR3 is CASSLTGAREQYF. For the CDR3, the DNA is TGTGCCAGCAGCTTGACAGGGGCCCGGGAGCAGTACTTC.

This chain links TRBV7-2 with TRBJ2-5; 10 positions agree with TRBD2. CDR1 and CDR2 from the germline V gene are SGHTA and FQGNSA. The CDR3 is 15 residues long. J lost 3 bases, V lost 8 bases, and 9 bases had no gene match. This chain's CDR3 is CASRVTSGGEETQYF. CDR3 sequence (DNA): TGTGCCAGCCGCGTCACGAGCGGGGGGGAAGAGACCCAGTACTTC.

Only a few counts were recorded for this clonotype. The chain has TRBV7-9 and TRBJ2-3; 11 bases are shared with TRBD1. The CDR3 length is 18 residues. The ends lost 1 base at V and 2 bases at J; junction bases unmatched: 8. The germline V gene encodes CDR1 SEHNR and CDR2 FQNEAQ (reference sequence). CDR3 region: CASSLGVGTGGFTDTQYF. CDR3 sequence (DNA): TGTGCCAGCAGCTTAGGCGTCGGGACAGGGGGTTTCACAGATACGCAGTATTTT.

J is TRBJ2-5 and V is TRBV15; D unclear. Germline V lookup: CDR1 LNHNV, CDR2 YYDKDF (reference sequence). Trimming pared 3 bases from V and 1 base from J, leaving 12 bases between. The CDR3 has 15 residues. CDR3 bases: TGTGCCACCAGCAGGGGCGGACCCGGCCAAGAGACCCAGTACTTC. As protein: CATSRGGPGQETQYF.

J is TRBJ1-5 and V is TRBV27; the match to TRBD1 covers 10 bases. The CDR3 extends over 14 amino acids. CDR1 is MNHEY and CDR2 is SMNVEV in the germline V gene (reference sequence). J gave up 7 bases and V 5 bases, and 5 bases lay outside the gene matches. Here the CDR3 reads CASSPRTGGQPQHF. The DNA for the CDR3 is TGTGCCAGCAGTCCACGGACAGGGGGACAGCCCCAGCATTTT.

This clonotype was counted a few times. This chain joins TRBV20-1 and TRBJ2-7; weak D call: TRBD2 (6 bases). CDR3 length: 13 amino acids. The V and J ends lost 6 bases and 0 bases respectively, with 12 bases between them. In germline, CDR1 is DFQATT, CDR2 SNEGSKA (reference sequence). The CDR3 region is CSARRGSSYEQYF. CDR3 sequence (DNA): TGCAGTGCCCGACGGGGGAGCTCCTACGAGCAGTACTTC.

This clonotype was picked up a small number of times. The germline gene is not matched at one end of the junction; a read error may be the cause. The genes are TRBV30 and TRBJ1-4; D remains unclear. The CDR3 sequence is 11 residues long. From germline, CDR1 is GTSNPN and CDR2 SVGIG (reference sequence). The CDR3 loop reads CASEGNKKLFF. The CDR3 DNA sequence: TGTGCCTCGGAGGGTAATAAAAAACTGTTTTTT.

V is TRBV15 and J is TRBJ2-1; D is undetermined. Germline CDR1 and CDR2: LNHNV and YYDKDF (reference sequence). The CDR3 spans 12 residues. V dropped 0 bases and J dropped 12 bases, with 9 bases sitting between them. Written as DNA, the CDR3 is TGTGCCACCAGCAGAGATTGGACGGCGCAGTTCTTC. Protein sequence: CATSRDWTAQFF.

This sequence joins TRBV27 and TRBJ2-3; 8 positions agree with TRBD1. This CDR3 spans 13 amino acids. Trimming at V came to 7 bases and at J to 2 bases, leaving 2 bases not matched to a gene. CDR1 and CDR2 from the germline V gene are MNHEY and SMNVEV (reference sequence). This chain's CDR3 is CASMGQATDTQYF. CDR3 sequence (DNA): TGTGCCAGCATGGGACAGGCCACAGATACGCAGTATTTT.

V gene TRBV10-2 combines with J gene TRBJ2-1; 12 positions match TRBD2. The CDR3 loop spans 16 amino acids. The V segment lost 7 bases and the J segment 9 bases; nucleotides outside the gene matches: 13. From germline, CDR1 is WSHSY and CDR2 SAAADI. This CDR3 reads CASTEATSGGFSEQFF. DNA of the CDR3: TGCGCCAGCACCGAAGCGACTAGCGGGGGATTTAGTGAGCAGTTCTTC.

The sample holds many counts of this clonotype. The V call is TRBV12-3 or TRBV12-4, the J call TRBJ2-1; D is unresolved. This CDR3 has 10 residues. V was trimmed by 3 bases and J by 8 bases, leaving 2 bases between them. The CDR3 loop reads CASSLHEQFF. CDR3 coding DNA: TGTGCCAGCAGTTTGCATGAGCAGTTCTTC.

In this sample, this clonotype turned up a few times. The V call is TRBV4-1, the J call TRBJ2-7, with a tentative D call TRBD2 (6 bases). The CDR3 spans 15 residues. CDR1 is MGHRA and CDR2 is YSYEKL in the germline V gene. Trimming shortened V by 1 base and J by 1 base, and 11 bases separated the two germline ends. CDR3 residues: CASSQVEGLSYEQYF. In DNA, the CDR3 is TGCGCCAGCAGCCAAGTAGAAGGACTATCCTACGAGCAGTACTTC.

The rearrangement joins TRBV6-2 or TRBV6-3 to TRBJ2-1, with TRBD2 identical over 15 bases. The CDR3 length is 20 residues. Germline trimming cut 6 bases from V and 8 bases from J; bases unmatched to any gene: 20. Per the germline V gene, CDR1 is MNHEY and CDR2 is SVGEGT. Written as DNA, the CDR3 is TGTGCCAGCAGCTTTCTGAAGGGACTAGCGGGGGGCGGTGGTAATTATGAGCAGTTCTTC. This codes for CASSFLKGLAGGGGNYEQFF.

This clonotype showed up just a few times. The rearrangement links TRBV27 to TRBJ2-5; TRBD2 might be the D (6 bases). CDR3 size: 15 residues. The ends were cut back, 4 bases at V and 8 bases at J, with 20 bases in the middle. CDR1 is MNHEY and CDR2 is SMNVEV in the germline V gene (reference sequence). The CDR3 region has the DNA TGTGCCAGCAGTTCGCCGGGTGGGGGGATAGGAACCCAGTACTTC. It specifies CASSSPGGGIGTQYF.

There are a few counts of this clonotype. The CDR3 reads CASSFKNTEAFF. The CDR3 DNA is TGTGCCAGCAGCTTCAAGAACACTGAAGCTTTCTTT. This sequence joins TRBV7-2 and TRBJ1-1; no clear D. The ends were cut back, 3 bases at V and 1 base at J, with 3 bases in the middle. Germline V gene sequence: CDR1 SGHTA, CDR2 FQGNSA. CDR3 length: 12 amino acids.

V gene TRBV4-2 combines with J gene TRBJ1-2, with a tentative D call TRBD1 (5 bases). This CDR3 spans 15 amino acids. CDR1 is LGHNA, CDR2 YNFKEQ, per germline. V dropped 0 bases and J dropped 3 bases, with 11 bases sitting between them. The CDR3 protein is CASSQEWAGDYGYTF. CDR3 DNA sequence: TGTGCCAGCAGCCAAGAGTGGGCGGGGGACTATGGCTACACCTTC.